This T cell receptor (beta chain) was sequenced for a study of molecular identifiers for immune sequencing clone quantification. Study information: Replicates involved a five-way split of RNA from around 20,000 or 99,000 naive CD8 cells, with sequencing of four. The study's findings and limits: Clones with over 20 RNA copies captured over 97% of effector molecules but under 1% of naive ones. Detecting spiked Jurkat TCR RNA from one cell among about a million naive cells was reportedly possible.

Previously described methods and listed TCR primers were used for bulk TCR libraries. In TCRdb, the PCR reads were re-called with MiXCR into one record per CDR3 protein. The repertoire has about 70,000 distinct CDR3 sequences, less than 20% of them found once; the top ten carry about 1.5%. This clonotype was found many times. Its specificity is unknown. Trimming took off 7 bases at V and 5 bases at J, with 22 bases between the two ends. Germline CDR1 is PRHDT and CDR2 is FYEKMQ (reference sequence). The CDR3 loop spans 16 amino acids. The TCR comes from a human donor in good health. Some libraries in this study had Jurkat cell RNA spiked in. Sequences were obtained from naive CD8+ T cells from blood, with Jurkat cell RNA spiked in. Indicated subset: FACS-sorted CD8+CD4-CCR7+CD45RA+ naive T cells. The J gene is TRBJ2-3, the V gene TRBV13, with no clear D. The CDR3 here is CASTPLQGNQGDTQYF. The CDR3 nucleotides read TGTGCCAGCACCCCCCTTCAAGGGAATCAAGGAGATACGCAGTATTTT.